These T cell receptor beta chains were read from a single sample in a study of T cell repertoires in cytomegalovirus infection. One entry per CDR3 protein results from TCRdb running MiXCR on the reads. The table shows under 120,000 distinct CDR3 sequences, with roughly 41% occurring only once. These receptors' antigens are unknown. The starting material was CD8+ T cells from cultured PBMCs, obtained from culture after CMV antigen stimulation. Source of these receptors: a human donor in good health (CMV status not recorded). Some clones in this sample may be carry-over from other donors' samples. The CDR3 runs from the conserved cysteine through the conserved F or W. D genes are given only for firm matches. Clone sizes are given selectively: once, few, many, or a class where the clone is expanded.

j_call clone_size v_call d_call cdr3_nt cdr3_aa
TRBJ2-7 NA TRBV18 NA TGTGCCAGCTCAGATGACAAATACGAGCAGTACTTC CASSDDKYEQYF
TRBJ2-7 NA TRBV29-1 TRBD2 TGCAGCGTAGCCGTAGCGGGGGGCGCCTACGAGCAGTACTTC CSVAVAGGAYEQYF
TRBJ2-1 NA TRBV7-2 NA TGTGCCAGCAGCTTAGTTGAGAGCTCCTACAATGAGCAGTTCTTC CASSLVESSYNEQFF
TRBJ1-2 NA TRBV28 TRBD1 TGTGCCAGCAGTTTCGACAGGGGTGGCTACACCTTC CASSFDRGGYTF
TRBJ1-4 few TRBV6-6 NA TGTGCCAGCAGTTACGGGTGGGAAAAACTGTTTTTT CASSYGWEKLFF
TRBJ2-3 NA TRBV7-6 TRBD2 TGTGCCAGCAGCTCTCCCCCTAGCGGGGGGGACACAGATACGCAGTATTTT CASSSPPSGGDTDTQYF
TRBJ2-1 NA TRBV25-1 TRBD1 TGTGCCAGCAGTTTCCAGGGGGCCCACAATGAGCAGTTCTTC CASSFQGAHNEQFF
TRBJ2-5 NA TRBV7-6 NA TGTGCCAGCAGCTTGTATGGGGAGACCCAGTACTTC CASSLYGETQYF
TRBJ2-1 few TRBV3-1 NA TGTGCCAGCAGCCAAGGGTTCAGCGGACAAAACAATGAGCAGTTCTTC CASSQGFSGQNNEQFF
TRBJ1-2 once TRBV5-5 NA TGTGCCAGCAGCTTGGGTGTGACACTAAACTATGGCTACACCTTC CASSLGVTLNYGYTF
TRBJ1-2 NA TRBV7-9 TRBD1 TGTGCCAGCAGCTCGACAGGGAACTCTAACTATGGCTACACCTTC CASSSTGNSNYGYTF
TRBJ1-1 NA TRBV15 NA TGTGCCACCAGCTCCCGTCTTAACACTGAAGCTTTCTTT CATSSRLNTEAFF
TRBJ1-1 few TRBV7-2 NA TGTGCCAGCAGCTTAGTTCGGCCGAACACTGAAGCTTTCTTT CASSLVRPNTEAFF
TRBJ1-2 many TRBV7-6 TRBD1 TGTGCCAGCAGCTCCGGGACAGGGGACTATGGCTACACCTTC CASSSGTGDYGYTF
TRBJ2-7 NA TRBV19 TRBD1 TGTGCCAGTAGTGCAAACGCAGGACAGGGCAACGAGCAGTACTTC CASSANAGQGNEQYF
TRBJ2-6 NA TRBV29-1 NA TGCAGCGTCCAGCACTCTGGGGCCAACGTCCTGACTTTC CSVQHSGANVLTF
TRBJ1-1 many TRBV7-7 NA TGTGCCAGCACCCCCGTGGACGAGGACACTGAAGCTTTCTTT CASTPVDEDTEAFF
TRBJ1-1 many TRBV27 NA TGTGCCAGCAGACCCCTACAGGGTTGGACTGAAGCTTTCTTT CASRPLQGWTEAFF
TRBJ2-3 few TRBV7-9 NA TGTGCCAGCAGCCCCCCCGAGCCCGGAACGGACACAGATACGCAGTATTTT CASSPPEPGTDTDTQYF
TRBJ2-7 NA TRBV28 NA TGTGCCAGCAGCCCGGACGTCTACGAGCAGTACTTC CASSPDVYEQYF
TRBJ1-2 few TRBV7-8 NA TGTGCCAGCAGCTCAGAGCCACAGGGCCACTATGGCTACACCTTC CASSSEPQGHYGYTF
TRBJ2-2 few TRBV7-8 TRBD2 TGTGCCAGCAGCTTAGTATCTGGACTAGCGGCCGGGGAGCTGTTTTTT CASSLVSGLAAGELFF
TRBJ2-7 few TRBV29-1 NA TGCAGCGTTCAGGAGATCTCCTACGAGCAGTACTTC CSVQEISYEQYF
TRBJ1-2 NA TRBV12-3/TRBV12-4 TRBD1 TGTGCCAGCAGTTTTTTCCGACAGGGTCAGGATGGCTACACCTTC CASSFFRQGQDGYTF
TRBJ2-7 once TRBV19 NA TGTGCCAGTAGTATAGGGCTTGGGACCCAGAACGAGCAGTACTTC CASSIGLGTQNEQYF
TRBJ2-1 NA TRBV4-1 NA TGCGCCAGCTCAGCCATCCCCAATGAGCAGTTCTTC CASSAIPNEQFF
TRBJ2-1 NA TRBV19 TRBD2 TGTGCCAGTACCATGACTAGCGGGGGGGCAGGTGAGCAGTTCTTC CASTMTSGGAGEQFF
TRBJ2-1 many TRBV11-2 NA TGTGCCAGCAGCTTAATTAGCTCCTACAATGAGCAGTTCTTC CASSLISSYNEQFF
TRBJ2-2 NA TRBV10-3 NA TGTGCCACTTACAGGGATACCGGGGAGCTGTTTTTT CATYRDTGELFF
TRBJ2-1 once TRBV11-2 TRBD1 TGTGCCAGCAGCTTAGGTCTACAGGGGTCCTACAATGAGCAGTTCTTC CASSLGLQGSYNEQFF
TRBJ2-5 NA TRBV7-9 NA TGTGCCAGCAGCTTAGTCAACCAAGAGACCCAGTACTTC CASSLVNQETQYF
TRBJ2-1 NA TRBV18 TRBD2 TGTGCCAGCTCATTTGGGACTAGCGGGGGCAATGAGCAGTTCTTC CASSFGTSGGNEQFF
TRBJ1-4 few TRBV7-2 TRBD1 TGTGCCAGCAGCTGGGCAGGGGGCACTAATGAAAAACTGTTTTTT CASSWAGGTNEKLFF
TRBJ2-1 NA TRBV20-1 TRBD2 TGCAGTGCTAGAGCAGCTCGGGGCGGGGGGGGAAATGAGCAGTTCTTC CSARAARGGGGNEQFF
TRBJ2-3 few TRBV29-1 NA TGCAGCGTTTCTAGGGACAGCACAGATACGCAGTATTTT CSVSRDSTDTQYF
TRBJ1-3 NA TRBV5-6 NA TGTGCCAGCAGCTTGGAGGAGAACGCTGGAAACACCATATATTTT CASSLEENAGNTIYF
TRBJ1-2 NA TRBV14 NA TGTGCCAGCAGCTGGGGAAAGAACTATGGCTACACCTTC CASSWGKNYGYTF
TRBJ1-3 few TRBV7-6 NA TGTGCCAGCAGCTTAGAAAGGGGAACTGGAAACACCATATATTTT CASSLERGTGNTIYF
TRBJ1-2 NA TRBV5-6 NA TGTGCCAGCAGTTCCGGGACAAACTCTTATGGCTACACCTTC CASSSGTNSYGYTF
TRBJ2-2 NA TRBV2 NA TGTGCCAGCAGTGCGGGAATAGGCGGGTGGGAGCTGTTTTTT CASSAGIGGWELFF
TRBJ2-1 NA TRBV24-1 TRBD2 TGTGCCACCAGTGACGGGACTAGCGGGAGCTCCTACAATGAGCAGTTCTTC CATSDGTSGSSYNEQFF
TRBJ2-5 many TRBV7-9 NA TGTGCCAGCAGCTTTCCAGCGGACGAGACCCAGTACTTC CASSFPADETQYF
TRBJ2-3 NA TRBV12-3/TRBV12-4 NA TGTGCCAGCGGCCCGAGGGGCGCAGATACGCAGTATTTT CASGPRGADTQYF
TRBJ1-1 NA TRBV4-1 NA TGCGCCAGCAGCCAAGAATCCCCCCGGACAGCAGCAGGCACTGAAGCTTTCTTT CASSQESPRTAAGTEAFF
TRBJ2-4 NA TRBV7-2 TRBD2 TGTGCCAGCAGCTTAAGGCTAGCGGGGGGGCCGGTGAACATTCAGTACTTC CASSLRLAGGPVNIQYF
TRBJ2-1 few TRBV7-2 TRBD1 TGTGCCAGCAGACCGGGACAGATCCTCTACAATGAGCAGTTCTTC CASRPGQILYNEQFF
TRBJ2-7 NA TRBV7-6 NA TGTGCCAGCAGCTTAGAACCCTTGGGGGGCAGGTACGAGCAGTACTTC CASSLEPLGGRYEQYF
TRBJ2-5 NA TRBV4-1 NA TGCGCCAGCAGCCAACTGACTAATATGGGAGAGACCCAGTACTTC CASSQLTNMGETQYF
TRBJ2-7 NA TRBV20-1 TRBD2 TGCAGTGCCCGAGCCGGGACTATAAACGAGCAGTACTTC CSARAGTINEQYF
TRBJ1-1 NA TRBV11-1 NA TGTGCCAGCAGCTTCCCGGGCCGCACTGAAGCTTTCTTT CASSFPGRTEAFF
TRBJ2-5 NA TRBV18 NA TGTGCCAGCTCACTGCCCCAGGAAGAGACCCAGTACTTC CASSLPQEETQYF
TRBJ2-7 NA TRBV11-2 NA TGTGCCAGCAGCTTCGGCAGGGGGGCCTACGAGCAGTACTTC CASSFGRGAYEQYF
TRBJ2-7 NA TRBV27 TRBD2 TGTGCCAGCAGCCTAGGGACTAGCGGGGTCTCCTACGAGCAGTACTTC CASSLGTSGVSYEQYF
TRBJ1-2 once TRBV18 NA TGTGCCAGCTCCCACAGCCCGCTGGATGGCTACACCTTC CASSHSPLDGYTF
TRBJ1-1 many TRBV5-6 NA TGTGCCAGCAGCTTGGACAGGGTCAACACTGAAGCTTTCTTT CASSLDRVNTEAFF
TRBJ2-5 NA TRBV7-8 NA TGTGCCAGCAGCTTACTGAGTAGCGCCCAAGAGACCCAGTACTTC CASSLLSSAQETQYF
TRBJ2-3 few TRBV6-5 TRBD2 TGTGCCAGCAGTTACGCGACTAGCGGGGGGTTACTCCATTTT CASSYATSGGLLHF
TRBJ2-1 NA TRBV27 NA TGTGCCAGCAGTCCTATACTATTACGGGCGGGGGACATGTACAATGAGCAGTTCTTC CASSPILLRAGDMYNEQFF
TRBJ2-5 few TRBV7-9 NA TGTGCCAGCAGCTCAACAGGAGAGACCCAGTACTTC CASSSTGETQYF